The rows below give T cell receptor beta chains drawn from one sample of a study of T-cell reconstitution after alpha-beta-depleted transplantation in children. TCRdb fed the PCR reads into MiXCR, producing one record per CDR3 protein. Of 200,000 to 250,000 distinct CDR3 sequences in the sample, 8.5% to 10% were seen once. Sequenced material: PBMCs from the stem cell graft donor, taken from the stem cell graft. The receptor source for this set is a human donor who donated a stem cell graft to a child with acute lymphoblastic leukemia. Each CDR3 is given with its conserved first and last residue. Fields, in order: CDR3 length, J gene, V gene, clone size, D gene, CDR3 DNA, CDR3 protein. The D gene is left open where the match is weak. Clone size is stated in some rows and not others, as once, few, many or a class when expanded.

>14|TRBJ1-1|TRBV7-9|few|NA
TGTGCCAGCAGTCGGGCGATCCCTTACACTGAAGCTTTCTTT
CASSRAIPYTEAFF
>13|TRBJ2-7|TRBV20-1|few|NA
TGCAGTGCTAGATCGGAGATTCTATACGAGCAGTACTTC
CSARSEILYEQYF
>14|TRBJ2-3|TRBV12-3/TRBV12-4|many|NA
TGTGCCAGCAGTCCATGGGCCCAAAAAGATACGCAGTATTTT
CASSPWAQKDTQYF
>13|TRBJ1-2|TRBV27|few|NA
TGTGCCAGCAGTTCGGACGGGGGCTATGGCTACACCTTC
CASSSDGGYGYTF
>14|TRBJ1-1|TRBV12-3/TRBV12-4|many|NA
TGTGCCAGCAGTTTTCGTCCAGTTTCGTCTGAGGCTTTCTTT
CASSFRPVSSEAFF
>16|TRBJ2-2|TRBV4-2|NA|NA
TGTGCCAGCAGCCAAGATGACGGGGTCGGCACCGGGGAGCTGTTTTTT
CASSQDDGVGTGELFF
>16|TRBJ2-4|TRBV7-2|few|NA
TGTGCCAGCAGCTTAGCCTCGGACTCCAAAAAAAACATTCAGTACTTC
CASSLASDSKKNIQYF
>16|TRBJ1-5|TRBV3-1|NA|TRBD1
TGTGCCAGCAGCCTTAGGACAGGAAATGGGAATCAGCCCCAGCATTTT
CASSLRTGNGNQPQHF
>16|TRBJ1-5|TRBV9|few|NA
TGTGCCAGCAGCCTCAAGGTCGCGGGTAGCAATCAGCCCCAGCATTTT
CASSLKVAGSNQPQHF
>15|TRBJ1-5|TRBV7-9|NA|NA
TGTGCCAGCAGCTTGGGATCCGCAGGCAATCAGCCCCAGCATTTT
CASSLGSAGNQPQHF
>13|TRBJ1-6|TRBV5-8|few|NA
TGTGCCAGCAGAGGGGATCCTAATTCACCCCTCCACTTT
CASRGDPNSPLHF
>14|TRBJ1-6|TRBV10-3|NA|TRBD1
TGTGCCATGAGGACAGGGCAAGAGAAATCACCCCTCCACTTT
CAMRTGQEKSPLHF
>13|TRBJ2-1|TRBV20-1|NA|NA
TGCAGTGCTAGAGGCCAGGCGACCAATGAGCAGTTCTTC
CSARGQATNEQFF
>14|TRBJ1-2|TRBV27|many|NA
TGTGCCAGCAGTAAAAACTTAGTACGCTATGGCTACACCTTC
CASSKNLVRYGYTF